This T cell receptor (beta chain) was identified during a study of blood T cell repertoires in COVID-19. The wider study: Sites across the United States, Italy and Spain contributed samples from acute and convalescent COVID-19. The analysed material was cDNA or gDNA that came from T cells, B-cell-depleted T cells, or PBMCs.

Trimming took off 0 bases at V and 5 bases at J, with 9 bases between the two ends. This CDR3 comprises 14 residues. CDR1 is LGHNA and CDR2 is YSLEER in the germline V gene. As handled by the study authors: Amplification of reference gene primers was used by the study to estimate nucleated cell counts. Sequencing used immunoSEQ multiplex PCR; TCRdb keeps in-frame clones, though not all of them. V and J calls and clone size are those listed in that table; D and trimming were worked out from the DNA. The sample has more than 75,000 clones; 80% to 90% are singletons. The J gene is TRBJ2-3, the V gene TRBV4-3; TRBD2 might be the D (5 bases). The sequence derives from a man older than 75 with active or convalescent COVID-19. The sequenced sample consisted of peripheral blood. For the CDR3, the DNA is TGCGCCAGCAGCCAAGATCGGGCGGGAGATACGCAGTATTTT. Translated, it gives CASSQDRAGDTQYF.